Listed below are T cell receptor beta chains from one sample, sequenced in a study of blood T cell repertoires in COVID-19. Sequenced by immunoSEQ multiplex PCR; TCRdb stores in-frame clones only, minus some. The sample holds around 250,000 clones, roughly 82% seen once. What was sequenced was peripheral blood. The source is a woman older than 75 with COVID-19, enrolled during active disease. CDR3s include the opening cysteine and the closing phenylalanine or tryptophan. D genes are given only for firm matches. Clone size is shown for a subset of rows, as once, few, many or a class of expanded clone.

>-|TRBV3-1/TRBV3-2|TRBJ1-1|-
CASSPRQNTEAFF
TGTGCCAGCAGCCCCCGACAGAACACTGAAGCTTTCTTT
>TRBD1|TRBV6-4|TRBJ1-2|-
CASRNTGGANGYTF
TGTGCCAGCAGAAACACAGGGGGCGCAAATGGCTACACCTTC
>-|TRBV7-2|TRBJ2-2|-
CASSLAQGRNTGELFF
TGTGCCAGCAGCTTAGCTCAGGGAAGAAACACCGGGGAGCTGTTTTTT
>-|TRBV24-1|TRBJ1-1|-
CATRPGGANTEAFF
TGTGCCACCAGGCCCGGGGGTGCGAACACTGAAGCTTTCTTT
>-|TRBV7-9|TRBJ1-2|-
CASTEQGNYGYTF
TGTGCCAGCACCGAGCAGGGAAACTATGGCTACACCTTC
>TRBD2|TRBV28|TRBJ2-1|-
CASSPPRGASGVYNEQFF
TGTGCCAGCAGCCCCCCCCGCGGTGCTAGCGGGGTCTACAATGAGCAGTTCTTC
>TRBD2|TRBV6-2/TRBV6-3|TRBJ2-5|-
CASSTPSGGTKETQYF
TGTGCCAGCAGTACCCCTAGCGGGGGGACAAAAGAGACCCAGTACTTC
>-|TRBV6-1|TRBJ1-2|-
CASSDRDSARYGYTF
TGTGCCAGCAGTGACAGGGATTCGGCGCGCTATGGCTACACCTTC
>-|TRBV5-6|TRBJ1-3|-
CASSPVTGLSGNTIYF
TGTGCCAGCAGCCCCGTGACAGGCCTCTCTGGAAACACCATATATTTT
>-|TRBV28|TRBJ1-1|many
CASSFESRATEAFF
TGTGCCAGCAGTTTTGAATCCAGGGCCACTGAAGCTTTCTTT
>TRBD1|TRBV6-2/TRBV6-3|TRBJ1-1|-
CASSYSRDRGLNTEAFF
TGTGCCAGCAGTTACTCGAGGGACAGGGGACTGAACACTGAAGCTTTCTTT
>TRBD2|TRBV5-4|TRBJ2-1|-
CASSSQRGDANEQFF
TGTGCCAGCAGCTCTCAGCGGGGGGATGCCAATGAGCAGTTCTTC
>-|TRBV12-3/TRBV12-4|TRBJ1-2|-
CASSPGHGYTF
TGTGCCAGCAGTCCGGGACACGGCTACACCTTC
>-|TRBV10-3|TRBJ1-4|-
CAAGSGQNEKLFF
TGTGCCGCGGGCTCGGGCCAAAATGAAAAACTGTTTTTT
>-|TRBV5-1|TRBJ2-5|-
CASSLGLVYQETQYF
TGCGCCAGCAGCTTGGGACTGGTGTACCAAGAGACCCAGTACTTC
>-|TRBV10-3|TRBJ1-3|-
CAIQNSGNTIYF
TGTGCCATTCAGAACTCTGGAAACACCATATATTTT
>-|TRBV7-9|TRBJ2-2|-
CASSLGLGEANTGELFF
TGTGCCAGCAGCTTAGGCCTCGGCGAGGCGAACACCGGGGAGCTGTTTTTT
>-|TRBV28|TRBJ2-1|-
CASSLLREQFF
TGTGCCAGCAGTCTCTTGAGGGAGCAGTTCTTC
>-|TRBV7-2|TRBJ1-2|-
CASSGGGRSGYTF
TGTGCCAGCAGCGGGGGGGGCAGGTCTGGCTACACCTTC
>-|TRBV18|TRBJ2-3|once
CASSPILSGGSTDTQYF
TGTGCCAGCTCACCAATTCTAAGCGGAGGTAGCACAGATACGCAGTATTTT
>-|TRBV7-2|TRBJ1-2|-
CASSLQVNYGYTF
TGTGCCAGCAGCTTACAGGTTAACTATGGCTACACCTTC
>-|TRBV12-5|TRBJ2-1|-
CASGLGGNNEQFF
TGTGCTAGTGGTTTGGGGGGCAACAATGAGCAGTTCTTC
>TRBD1|TRBV6-6|TRBJ1-5|-
CASSATGANQPQHF
TGTGCCAGCAGCGCGACAGGGGCAAATCAGCCCCAGCATTTT
>-|TRBV29-1|TRBJ2-7|-
CSVGSNSYEQYF
TGCAGCGTTGGTTCCAATTCCTACGAGCAGTACTTC
>-|TRBV28|TRBJ1-1|-
CASSLGTGRNTEAFF
TGTGCCAGCAGTTTGGGTACAGGGAGGAACACTGAAGCTTTCTTT
>-|TRBV7-2|TRBJ1-1|-
CASSLAAGGDEAFF
TGTGCCAGCAGCTTAGCGGCTGGGGGCGATGAAGCTTTCTTT
>TRBD1|TRBV9|TRBJ1-5|-
CASSETGGGQPQHF
TGTGCCAGCAGCGAGACAGGGGGAGGCCAGCCCCAGCATTTT
>-|TRBV11-3|TRBJ2-7|-
CASSPSGGVSEQYF
TGTGCCAGCAGCCCTTCAGGAGGGGTATCCGAGCAGTACTTC
>-|TRBV30|TRBJ1-2|-
CAWSVVTGNGYTF
TGTGCCTGGAGTGTAGTAACAGGGAATGGCTACACCTTC
>-|TRBV7-9|TRBJ2-3|-
CASSLTGLSTDTQYF
TGTGCCAGCAGCTTAACGGGATTGAGCACAGATACGCAGTATTTT
>TRBD1|TRBV4-2|TRBJ2-3|-
CASSPSTGGPDTQYF
TGTGCCAGCAGCCCCTCGACAGGGGGCCCAGATACGCAGTATTTT
>-|TRBV11-2|TRBJ2-4|-
CASSPAAGMLPQYF
TGTGCCAGCAGCCCCGCCGCGGGCATGTTACCTCAGTACTTC
>-|TRBV4-2|TRBJ1-1|-
CASRREQAMNTEAFF
TGTGCCAGCCGGCGGGAACAGGCAATGAACACTGAAGCTTTCTTT
>TRBD2|TRBV19|TRBJ2-3|few
CASTSTSGSTDTQYF
TGTGCCAGTACCTCTACTAGCGGGAGCACAGATACGCAGTATTTT
>-|TRBV5-1|TRBJ2-1|-
CASSLVGSRYNEQFF
TGCGCCAGCAGCTTGGTGGGGAGCCGATACAATGAGCAGTTCTTC
>-|TRBV18|TRBJ1-1|-
CASSPQGKGNTEAFF
TGTGCCAGCTCACCGCAGGGGAAAGGGAACACTGAAGCTTTCTTT
>-|TRBV3-1/TRBV3-2|TRBJ1-1|-
CASSVDSTEAFF
TGTGCCAGCAGCGTAGATAGCACTGAAGCTTTCTTT
>-|TRBV10-3|TRBJ2-3|-
CATSESSGMGSTDTQYF
TGTGCCACCAGTGAGTCGTCAGGGATGGGTAGCACAGATACGCAGTATTTT
>-|TRBV6-2/TRBV6-3|TRBJ1-1|once
CASSLTVNTEAFF
TGTGCCAGCAGTTTAACAGTGAACACTGAAGCTTTCTTT
>-|TRBV11-2|TRBJ2-2|-
CASSLGQPFTGELFF
TGTGCCAGCAGTTTAGGACAGCCGTTCACCGGGGAGCTGTTTTTT
>-|TRBV27|TRBJ2-7|-
CASSLSGSPYEQYF
TGTGCCAGCAGTTTATCTGGGAGCCCCTACGAGCAGTACTTC
>TRBD1|TRBV10-3|TRBJ2-2|-
CAIPRQGINTGELFF
TGTGCCATCCCTAGACAGGGCATAAACACCGGGGAGCTGTTTTTT
>-|TRBV5-1|TRBJ1-1|-
CASSLGRGRESNTEAFF
TGCGCCAGCAGCTTGGGGAGGGGCAGGGAGTCGAACACTGAAGCTTTCTTT
>-|TRBV4-1|TRBJ1-2|-
CASSSRGIDYGYTF
TGCGCCAGCAGCTCCAGAGGAATAGACTATGGCTACACCTTC
>-|TRBV29-1|TRBJ1-1|-
CSVASADTEAFF
TGCAGCGTTGCCTCGGCGGACACTGAAGCTTTCTTT
>TRBD2|TRBV7-7|TRBJ2-5|-
CASSSTRGLAGKETQYF
TGTGCTAGCAGCTCAACCAGGGGACTAGCGGGCAAAGAGACCCAGTACTTC
>-|TRBV7-2|TRBJ2-5|-
CASSPTRLQETQYF
TGTGCCAGCAGCCCTACTAGACTGCAAGAGACCCAGTACTTC
>TRBD1|TRBV7-6|TRBJ2-5|-
CASSVGTGTSETQYF
TGTGCCAGCAGCGTAGGGACAGGGACGTCGGAGACCCAGTACTTC
>-|TRBV9|TRBJ1-6|-
CASSPGLEDSPLHF
TGTGCCAGCAGCCCGGGCCTGGAGGATTCACCCCTCCACTTT
>TRBD1|TRBV14|TRBJ1-4|-
CASSQTTGGSEKLFF
TGTGCCAGCAGCCAGACTACAGGGGGTAGTGAAAAACTGTTTTTT
>-|TRBV24-1|TRBJ1-2|-
CATSDHRENYGYTF
TGTGCCACCAGTGATCACAGGGAGAACTATGGCTACACCTTC
>-|TRBV4-3|TRBJ1-1|-
CASSQWVGQGLTEAFF
TGCGCCAGCAGCCAATGGGTAGGCCAGGGTCTCACTGAAGCTTTCTTT
>TRBD2|TRBV6-4|TRBJ2-5|few
CASSGTSGPQETQYF
TGTGCCAGCAGTGGGACTAGCGGTCCTCAAGAGACCCAGTACTTC
>-|TRBV30|TRBJ1-1|few
CAWSVVGEFTEAFF
TGTGCCTGGAGTGTAGTCGGGGAATTCACTGAAGCTTTCTTT
>TRBD1|TRBV28|TRBJ2-2|-
CASSRDRTNTGELFF
TGTGCCAGCAGCCGGGACAGGACGAACACCGGGGAGCTGTTTTTT